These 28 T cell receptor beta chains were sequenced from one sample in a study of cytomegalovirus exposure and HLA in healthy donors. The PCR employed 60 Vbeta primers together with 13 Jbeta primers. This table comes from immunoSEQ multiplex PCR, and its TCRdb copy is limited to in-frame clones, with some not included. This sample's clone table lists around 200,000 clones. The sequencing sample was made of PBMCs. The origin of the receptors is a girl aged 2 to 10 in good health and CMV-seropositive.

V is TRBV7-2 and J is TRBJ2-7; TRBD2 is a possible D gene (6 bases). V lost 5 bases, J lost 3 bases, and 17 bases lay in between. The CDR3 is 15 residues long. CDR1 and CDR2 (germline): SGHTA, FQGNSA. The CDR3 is CASSLLTSSFYEQYF. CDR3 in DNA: TGTGCCAGCAGCCTTTTGACTAGTTCCTTCTACGAGCAGTACTTC.

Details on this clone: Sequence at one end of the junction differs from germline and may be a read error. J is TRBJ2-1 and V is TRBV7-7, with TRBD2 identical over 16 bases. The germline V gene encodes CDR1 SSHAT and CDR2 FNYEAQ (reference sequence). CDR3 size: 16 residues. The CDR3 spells CASSAGTSGRGDEQFF. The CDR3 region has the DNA TGTGCTAGCAGCGCCGGGACTAGCGGGAGGGGGGATGAGCAGTTCTTC.

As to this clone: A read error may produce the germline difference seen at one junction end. CDR3 sequence (DNA): TGTGCCAGCTCACCAGGGGACACTGAGGCTTTCTTT. It encodes CASSPGDTEAFF. The chain joins TRBV18 to TRBJ1-1; weak D call: TRBD1 (6 bases). Germline V lookup: CDR1 KGHSH, CDR2 LQKENI. The CDR3 runs to 12 residues.

Here the CDR3 reads CASSLDRVREQYF. CDR3 DNA sequence: TGTGCCAGCAGCTTAGACAGGGTAAGAGAGCAGTACTTC. J is TRBJ2-7 and V is TRBV7-2, with D maybe TRBD1 (6 bases). Between the trimmed V and J ends, which lost 1 base and 7 bases, there was a span of 11 bases. The germline gives CDR1 SGHTA, CDR2 FQGNSA. The CDR3 consists of 13 residues.

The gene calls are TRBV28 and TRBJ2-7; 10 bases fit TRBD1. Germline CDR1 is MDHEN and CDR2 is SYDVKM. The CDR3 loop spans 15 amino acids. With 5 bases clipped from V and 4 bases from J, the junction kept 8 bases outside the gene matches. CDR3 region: CASSPVRDRGYEQYF. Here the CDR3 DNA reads TGTGCCAGCAGTCCCGTACGGGACAGGGGATACGAGCAGTACTTC.

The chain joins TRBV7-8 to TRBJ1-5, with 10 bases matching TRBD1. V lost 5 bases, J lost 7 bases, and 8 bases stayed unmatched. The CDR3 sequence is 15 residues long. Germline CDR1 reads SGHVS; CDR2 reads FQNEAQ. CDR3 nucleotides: TGTGCCAGCAGCCTAAGGGACAGGGGCCACCAGCCCCAGCATTTT. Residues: CASSLRDRGHQPQHF. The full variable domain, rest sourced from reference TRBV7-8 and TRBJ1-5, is GAGVSQSPRYKVAKRGQDVALRCDPISGHVSLFWYQQALGQGPEFLTYFQNEAQLDKSGLPSDRFFAERPEGSVSTLKIQRTQQEDSAVYLCASSLRDRGHQPQHFGDGTRLSIL.

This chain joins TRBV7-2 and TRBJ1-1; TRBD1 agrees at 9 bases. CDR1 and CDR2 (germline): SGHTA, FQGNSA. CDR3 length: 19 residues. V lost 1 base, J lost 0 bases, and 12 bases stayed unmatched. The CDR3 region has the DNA TGTGCCAGCAGCTTAGGTCAGGGTCGCACAGGGGGCCTGAACACTGAAGCTTTCTTT. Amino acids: CASSLGQGRTGGLNTEAFF.

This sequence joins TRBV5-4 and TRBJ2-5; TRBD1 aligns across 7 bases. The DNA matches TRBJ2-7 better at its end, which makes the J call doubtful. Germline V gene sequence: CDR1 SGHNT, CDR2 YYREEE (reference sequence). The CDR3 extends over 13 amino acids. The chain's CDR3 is CASSDRVSHEQYF. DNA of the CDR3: TGTGCCAGCAGCGACAGGGTATCCCACGAGCAGTACTTC.

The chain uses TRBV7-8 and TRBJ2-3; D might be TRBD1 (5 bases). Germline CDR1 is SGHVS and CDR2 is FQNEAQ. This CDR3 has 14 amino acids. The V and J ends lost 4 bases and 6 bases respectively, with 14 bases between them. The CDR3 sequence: CASSYRGNGDTQYF. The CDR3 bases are TGTGCCAGCAGCTATAGGGGAAATGGGGATACGCAGTATTTT.

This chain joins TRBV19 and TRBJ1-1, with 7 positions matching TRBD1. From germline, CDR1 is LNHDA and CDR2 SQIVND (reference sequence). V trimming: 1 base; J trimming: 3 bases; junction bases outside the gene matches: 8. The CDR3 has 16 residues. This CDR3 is CASSIGEGGLDTEAFF. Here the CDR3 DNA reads TGTGCCAGTAGTATAGGGGAAGGGGGCCTGGACACTGAAGCTTTCTTT.

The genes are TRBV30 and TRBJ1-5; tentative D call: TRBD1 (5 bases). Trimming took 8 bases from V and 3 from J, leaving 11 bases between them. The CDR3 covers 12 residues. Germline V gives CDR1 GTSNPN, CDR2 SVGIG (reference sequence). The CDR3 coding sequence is TGTGCCCTTGGGGGGGTCAATCAGCCCCAGCATTTT. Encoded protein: CALGGVNQPQHF.

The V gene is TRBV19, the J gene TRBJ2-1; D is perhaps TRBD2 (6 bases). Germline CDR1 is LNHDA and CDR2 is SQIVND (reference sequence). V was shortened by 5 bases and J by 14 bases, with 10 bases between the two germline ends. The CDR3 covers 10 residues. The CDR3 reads CASSGGEEFF. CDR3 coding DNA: TGTGCCAGTAGTGGAGGGGAGGAGTTCTTC.

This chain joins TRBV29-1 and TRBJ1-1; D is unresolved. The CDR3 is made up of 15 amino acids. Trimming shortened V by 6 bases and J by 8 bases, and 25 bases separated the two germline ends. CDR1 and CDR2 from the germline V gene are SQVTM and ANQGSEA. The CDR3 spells CSVASDTGFTTEAFF. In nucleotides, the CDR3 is TGCAGCGTGGCTTCGGATACGGGGTTTACGACAGAAGCTTTCTTT.

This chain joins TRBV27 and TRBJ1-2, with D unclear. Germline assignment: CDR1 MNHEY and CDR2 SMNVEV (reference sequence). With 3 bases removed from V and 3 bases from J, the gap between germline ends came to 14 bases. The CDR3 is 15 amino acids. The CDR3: CASSLRGGIDYGYTF. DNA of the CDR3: TGTGCCAGCAGTTTGCGCGGAGGGATCGACTATGGCTACACCTTC.

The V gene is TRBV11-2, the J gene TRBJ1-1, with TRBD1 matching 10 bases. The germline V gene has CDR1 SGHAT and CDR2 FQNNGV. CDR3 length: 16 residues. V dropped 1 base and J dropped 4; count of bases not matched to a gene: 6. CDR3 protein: CASSLGARDRGTEAFF. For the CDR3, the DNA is TGTGCCAGCAGCTTAGGCGCTCGGGACAGGGGCACTGAAGCTTTCTTT.

Here the CDR3 reads CASSLAPQGADEKLFF. DNA for the CDR3: TGTGCCAGCAGCTTGGCTCCACAGGGGGCGGATGAAAAACTGTTTTTT. V and J are TRBV5-5 and TRBJ1-4, with TRBD1 matching 9 bases. CDR3 length equals 16 residues. Per the germline V gene, CDR1 is SGHKS and CDR2 is YYEKEE (reference sequence). The V and J ends lost 0 bases and 6 bases, in that order; junction bases with no gene match: 6.

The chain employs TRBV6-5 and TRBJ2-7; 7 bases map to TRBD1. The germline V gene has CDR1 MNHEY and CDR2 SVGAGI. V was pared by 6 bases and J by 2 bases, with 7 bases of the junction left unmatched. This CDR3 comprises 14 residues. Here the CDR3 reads CASSSDRAAYEQYF. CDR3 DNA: TGTGCCAGCAGCTCTGACAGGGCCGCCTACGAGCAGTACTTC.

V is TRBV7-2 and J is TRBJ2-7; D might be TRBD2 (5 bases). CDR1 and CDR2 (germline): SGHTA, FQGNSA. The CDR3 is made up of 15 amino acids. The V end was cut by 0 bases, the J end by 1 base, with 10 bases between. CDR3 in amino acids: CASSLATSGSYEQYF. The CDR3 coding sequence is TGTGCCAGCAGCTTAGCAACTAGTGGGTCCTACGAGCAGTACTTC.

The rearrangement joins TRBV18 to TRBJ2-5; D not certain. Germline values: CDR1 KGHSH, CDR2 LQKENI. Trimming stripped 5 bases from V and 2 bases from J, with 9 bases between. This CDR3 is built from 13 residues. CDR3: CASSATDQETQYF. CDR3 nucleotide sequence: TGTGCCAGCTCAGCGACTGATCAAGAGACCCAGTACTTC.

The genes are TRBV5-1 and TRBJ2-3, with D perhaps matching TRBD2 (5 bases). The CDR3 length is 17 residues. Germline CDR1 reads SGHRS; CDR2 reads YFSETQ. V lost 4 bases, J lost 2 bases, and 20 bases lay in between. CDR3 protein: CASSPRYGRVNTDTQYF. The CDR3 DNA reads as TGCGCCAGCAGCCCCAGATATGGGCGGGTGAACACAGATACGCAGTATTTT.

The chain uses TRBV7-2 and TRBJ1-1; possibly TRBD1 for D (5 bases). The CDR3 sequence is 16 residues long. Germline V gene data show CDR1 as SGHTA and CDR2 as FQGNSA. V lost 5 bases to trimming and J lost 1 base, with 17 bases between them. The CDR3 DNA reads TGTGCCAGCAGCACAACCACCCGCGGACAGAACACTGAAGCTTTCTTT. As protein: CASSTTTRGQNTEAFF.

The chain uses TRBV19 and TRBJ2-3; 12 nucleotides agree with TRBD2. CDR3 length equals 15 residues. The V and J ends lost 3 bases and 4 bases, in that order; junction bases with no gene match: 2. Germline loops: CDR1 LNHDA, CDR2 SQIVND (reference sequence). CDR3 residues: CASSILAGGPDTQYF. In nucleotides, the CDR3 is TGTGCCAGTAGTATTCTAGCGGGAGGGCCAGATACGCAGTATTTT.

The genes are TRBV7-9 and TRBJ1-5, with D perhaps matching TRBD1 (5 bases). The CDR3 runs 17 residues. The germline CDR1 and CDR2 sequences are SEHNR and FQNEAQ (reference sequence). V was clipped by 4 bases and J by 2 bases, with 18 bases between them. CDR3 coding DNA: TGTGCCAGCAGCTCAAGCCAGGGTGATGCGGGCAATCAGCCCCAGCATTTT. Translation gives CASSSSQGDAGNQPQHF.

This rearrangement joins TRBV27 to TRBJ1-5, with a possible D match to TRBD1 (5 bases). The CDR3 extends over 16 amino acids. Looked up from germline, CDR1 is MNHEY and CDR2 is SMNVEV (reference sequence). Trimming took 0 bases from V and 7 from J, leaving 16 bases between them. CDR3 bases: TGTGCCAGCAGTTTATCTGGGGGGTGGGGTAGGCAGCCCCAGCATTTT. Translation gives CASSLSGGWGRQPQHF.

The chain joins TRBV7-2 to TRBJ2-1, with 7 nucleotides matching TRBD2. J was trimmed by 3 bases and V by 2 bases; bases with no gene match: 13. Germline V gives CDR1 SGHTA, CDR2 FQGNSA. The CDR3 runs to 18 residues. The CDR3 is CASSLLLGWERDYNEQFF. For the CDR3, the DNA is TGTGCCAGCAGCTTACTTTTGGGTTGGGAGCGGGACTACAATGAGCAGTTCTTC.

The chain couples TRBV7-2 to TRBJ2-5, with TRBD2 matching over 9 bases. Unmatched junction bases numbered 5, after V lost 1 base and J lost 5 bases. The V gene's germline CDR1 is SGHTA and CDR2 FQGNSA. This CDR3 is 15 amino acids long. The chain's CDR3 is CASSLVAGVGETQYF. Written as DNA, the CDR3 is TGTGCCAGCAGCTTAGTAGCGGGAGTAGGGGAGACCCAGTACTTC.

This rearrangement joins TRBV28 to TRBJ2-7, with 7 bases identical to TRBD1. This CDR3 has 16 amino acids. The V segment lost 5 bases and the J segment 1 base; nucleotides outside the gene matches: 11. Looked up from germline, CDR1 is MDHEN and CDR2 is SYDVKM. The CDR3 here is CASSLTIWTGSYEQYF. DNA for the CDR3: TGTGCCAGCAGTCTTACCATTTGGACAGGATCCTACGAGCAGTACTTC.

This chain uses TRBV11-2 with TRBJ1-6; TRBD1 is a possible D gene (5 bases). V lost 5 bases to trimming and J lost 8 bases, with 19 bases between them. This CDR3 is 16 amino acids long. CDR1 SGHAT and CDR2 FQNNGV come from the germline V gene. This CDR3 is CASSPGGAKLDSPLHF. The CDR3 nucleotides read TGTGCCAGCAGCCCAGGAGGGGCTAAACTAGATTCACCCCTCCACTTT.